This T cell receptor beta chain was recorded in a study of T cells in Graves' hyperthyroidism and ophthalmopathy. Study as a whole: The blood sample was taken at first diagnosis, before treatment began. General study points: Most expanded thyroid clonotypes above 0.001 also appeared in blood.

Absent ophthalmopathy progression within 18 months defined stable Graves' hyperthyroidism. The TCR beta CDR3 regions underwent amplification using RNA transcripts as the source. The HTBI primer set was used in a first-round RT-PCR of the TCR CDR3. TCRdb recomputed calls from the multiplex PCR reads with MiXCR, one row per CDR3 protein. The table includes fewer than 600,000 distinct CDR3 sequences, 12% to 15% detected once. This clonotype was picked up a small number of times. Its specificity is unknown. The receptor comes from a middle-aged woman with Graves' hyperthyroidism. Sequencing used blood.

CDR3 sequence: CASSVAQAPSGNTIYF. CDR3 nucleotide sequence: TGTGCCAGCAGCGTAGCACAGGCTCCTTCTGGAAACACCATATATTTT. V usage is TRBV9 and J usage is TRBJ1-3, with D maybe TRBD1 (5 bases). CDR3 length: 16 residues. From germline, CDR1 is SGDLS and CDR2 YYNGEE. V was clipped by 0 bases and J by 1 base, with 11 bases between them.